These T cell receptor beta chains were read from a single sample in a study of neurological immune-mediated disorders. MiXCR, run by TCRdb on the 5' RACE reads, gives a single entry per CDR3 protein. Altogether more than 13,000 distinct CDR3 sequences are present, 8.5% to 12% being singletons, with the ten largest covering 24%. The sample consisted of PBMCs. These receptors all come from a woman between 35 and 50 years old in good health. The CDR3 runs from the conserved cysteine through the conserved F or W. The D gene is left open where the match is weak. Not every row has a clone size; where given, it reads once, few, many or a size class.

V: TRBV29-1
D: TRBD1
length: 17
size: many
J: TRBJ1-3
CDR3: CSIVQGAPDGAGNTIYF
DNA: TGCAGCATAGTACAGGGGGCGCCGGATGGGGCTGGAAACACCATATATTTT

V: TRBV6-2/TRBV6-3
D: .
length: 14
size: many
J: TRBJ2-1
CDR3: CASEAPGRTNEQFF
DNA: TGTGCCAGCGAGGCCCCGGGACGGACAAATGAGCAGTTCTTC

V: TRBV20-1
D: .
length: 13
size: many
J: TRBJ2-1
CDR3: CSASTGAYNEQFF
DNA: TGCAGTGCTAGTACGGGGGCCTACAATGAGCAGTTCTTC

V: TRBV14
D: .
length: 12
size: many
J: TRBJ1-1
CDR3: CASSLGVLEAFF
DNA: TGTGCCAGCAGCCTAGGCGTTCTTGAAGCTTTCTTT

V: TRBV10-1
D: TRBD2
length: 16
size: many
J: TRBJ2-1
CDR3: CASSAGLAGGLNEQFF
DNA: TGCGCCAGCAGTGCCGGACTAGCGGGAGGGCTCAATGAGCAGTTCTTC

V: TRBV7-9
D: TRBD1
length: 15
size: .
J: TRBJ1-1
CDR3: CASSEPHRGGTEAFF
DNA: TGTGCCAGCAGCGAGCCTCACAGGGGTGGCACTGAAGCTTTCTTT

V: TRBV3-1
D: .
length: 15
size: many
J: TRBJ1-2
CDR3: CASSPSGQNHHGYTF
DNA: TGTGCCAGCAGCCCGTCGGGGCAGAACCATCACGGCTACACCTTC

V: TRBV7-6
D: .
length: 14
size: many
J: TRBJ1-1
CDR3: CASSLRGAETEAFF
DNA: TGTGCCAGCAGCTTACGCGGGGCTGAAACTGAAGCTTTCTTT

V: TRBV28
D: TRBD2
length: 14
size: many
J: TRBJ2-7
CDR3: CASRASGSSYEQYF
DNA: TGTGCCAGCAGGGCTAGCGGGAGCTCCTACGAGCAGTACTTC

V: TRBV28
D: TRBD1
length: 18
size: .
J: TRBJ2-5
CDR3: CASTPRNKGTVSGETQYF
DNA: TGTGCCAGCACCCCTAGGAATAAAGGGACAGTCTCGGGGGAGACCCAGTACTTC

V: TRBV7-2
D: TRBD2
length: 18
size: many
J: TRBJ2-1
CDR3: CASSSARTSGMINNEQFF
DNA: TGTGCCAGCAGCTCAGCGCGGACTAGCGGGATGATCAACAATGAGCAGTTCTTC

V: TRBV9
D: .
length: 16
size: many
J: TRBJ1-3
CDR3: CASSVAPGVAGNTIYF
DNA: TGTGCCAGCAGCGTAGCGCCAGGGGTTGCTGGAAACACCATATATTTT

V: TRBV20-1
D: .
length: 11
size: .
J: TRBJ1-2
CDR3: CSARRDYGYTF
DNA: TGCAGTGCTAGACGGGACTATGGCTACACCTTC

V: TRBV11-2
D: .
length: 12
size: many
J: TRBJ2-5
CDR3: CASSSVGETQYF
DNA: TGTGCCAGCAGCTCCGTTGGGGAGACCCAGTACTTC

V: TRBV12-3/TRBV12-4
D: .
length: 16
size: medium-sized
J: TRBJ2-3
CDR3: CASSQIGRTSTDTQYF
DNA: TGTGCCAGCAGCCAAATTGGTCGGACTAGCACAGATACGCAGTATTTT

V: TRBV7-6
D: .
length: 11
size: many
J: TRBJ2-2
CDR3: CASSHSRELFF
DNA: TGTGCCAGCAGCCATAGCCGGGAGCTGTTTTTT

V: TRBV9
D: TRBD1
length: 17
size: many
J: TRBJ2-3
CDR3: CASSVDSGQGTTDTQYF
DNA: TGTGCCAGCAGCGTAGATTCGGGACAGGGGACCACAGATACGCAGTATTTT

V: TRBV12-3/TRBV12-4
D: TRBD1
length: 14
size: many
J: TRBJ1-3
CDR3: CASSPRGRGNTIYF
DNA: TGTGCCAGCAGTCCCCGAGGCAGGGGGAACACCATATATTTT

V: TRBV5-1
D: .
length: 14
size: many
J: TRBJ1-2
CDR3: CASSLAHPDYGYTF
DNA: TGCGCCAGCAGCTTGGCTCATCCAGACTATGGCTACACCTTC

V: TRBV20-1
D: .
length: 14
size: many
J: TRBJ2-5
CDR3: CSASPTNFQETQYF
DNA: TGCAGTGCTTCGCCGACCAATTTCCAAGAGACCCAGTACTTC

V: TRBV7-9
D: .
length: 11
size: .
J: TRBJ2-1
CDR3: CASSLGGYEFF
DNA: TGTGCCAGCAGCTTAGGCGGATATGAGTTCTTC

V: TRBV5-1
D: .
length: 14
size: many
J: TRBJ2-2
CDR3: CASREQETTGELFF
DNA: TGCGCCAGCAGGGAGCAGGAGACCACCGGGGAGCTGTTTTTT

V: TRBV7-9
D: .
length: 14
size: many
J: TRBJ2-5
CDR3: CASSSNRGQETQYF
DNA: TGTGCCAGCAGCTCTAACCGGGGCCAAGAGACCCAGTACTTC

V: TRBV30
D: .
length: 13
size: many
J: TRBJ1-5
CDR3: CAWRTGSGQPQHF
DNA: TGTGCCTGGAGAACAGGGTCGGGCCAGCCCCAGCATTTT

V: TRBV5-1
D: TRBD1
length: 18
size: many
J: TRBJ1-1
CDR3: CASTGRSRQGARDTEAFF
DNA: TGCGCCAGCACTGGGAGATCAAGACAGGGCGCAAGGGACACTGAAGCTTTCTTT

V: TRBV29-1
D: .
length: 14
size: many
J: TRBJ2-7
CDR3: CSVEDPGSSYEQYF
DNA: TGCAGCGTTGAAGATCCGGGTAGCTCCTACGAGCAGTACTTC

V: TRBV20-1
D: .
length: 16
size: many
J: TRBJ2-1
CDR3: CSARDPGRPTYNEQFF
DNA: TGCAGTGCTAGAGATCCCGGGAGACCGACATACAATGAGCAGTTCTTC

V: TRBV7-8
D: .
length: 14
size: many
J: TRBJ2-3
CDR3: CASSFVGGAATQYF
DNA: TGTGCCAGCAGCTTTGTTGGGGGTGCGGCTACGCAGTATTTT

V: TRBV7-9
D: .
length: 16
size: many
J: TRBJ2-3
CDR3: CASSLAGGAGTDTQYF
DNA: TGTGCCAGCAGCTTAGCGGGGGGGGCCGGCACAGATACGCAGTATTTT

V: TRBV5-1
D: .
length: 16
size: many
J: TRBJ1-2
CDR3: CASSWGLSRQGGGYTF
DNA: TGCGCCAGCAGCTGGGGGCTCTCTCGGCAGGGTGGTGGCTACACCTTC

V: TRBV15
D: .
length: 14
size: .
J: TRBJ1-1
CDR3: CATSSDGGVAEAFF
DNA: TGTGCCACCAGCAGTGATGGAGGGGTGGCTGAAGCTTTCTTT

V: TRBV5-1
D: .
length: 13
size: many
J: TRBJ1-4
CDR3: CASSSGVNEKLFF
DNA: TGCGCCAGCAGCTCGGGAGTTAATGAAAAACTGTTTTTT

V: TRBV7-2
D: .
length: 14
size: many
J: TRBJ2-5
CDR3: CASSFKPGQETQYF
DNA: TGTGCCAGCAGCTTTAAGCCGGGCCAAGAGACCCAGTACTTC

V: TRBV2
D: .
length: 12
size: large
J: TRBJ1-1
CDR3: CASRRLNTEAFF
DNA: TGTGCCAGCAGACGGTTGAACACTGAAGCTTTCTTT

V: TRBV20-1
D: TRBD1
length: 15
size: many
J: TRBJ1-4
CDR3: CSAKTPGQGVGKLFF
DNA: TGCAGTGCAAAAACCCCGGGGCAGGGGGTAGGAAAACTGTTTTTT

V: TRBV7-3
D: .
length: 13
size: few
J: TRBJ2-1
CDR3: CASGEGRIHEQFF
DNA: TGTGCCAGCGGAGAGGGCCGTATCCATGAGCAGTTCTTC

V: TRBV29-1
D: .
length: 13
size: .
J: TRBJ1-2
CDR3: CSAITVAGEGHTF
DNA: TGTAGCGCTATAACCGTCGCAGGGGAAGGCCACACCTTC

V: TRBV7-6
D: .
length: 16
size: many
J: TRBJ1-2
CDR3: CASSLARDGGNYGYTF
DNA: TGTGCCAGCAGCTTAGCGAGGGACGGAGGGAACTATGGCTACACCTTC

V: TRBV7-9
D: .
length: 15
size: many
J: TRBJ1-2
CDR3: CASSKWTELHYGYTF
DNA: TGTGCCAGCAGCAAATGGACAGAACTCCACTATGGCTACACCTTC

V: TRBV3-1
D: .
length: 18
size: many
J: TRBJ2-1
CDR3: CASSQDLVEGSWYNEQFF
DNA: TGTGCCAGCAGCCAAGATCTGGTAGAGGGTTCCTGGTACAATGAGCAGTTCTTC

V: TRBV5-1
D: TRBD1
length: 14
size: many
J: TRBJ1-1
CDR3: CASSLLGQGTEAFF
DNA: TGCGCCAGCAGCCTTTTAGGACAGGGCACTGAAGCTTTCTTT

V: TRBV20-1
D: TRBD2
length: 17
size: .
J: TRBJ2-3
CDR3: CSARDSGRAGGTDTQYF
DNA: TGCAGTGCTAGAGATAGCGGGAGGGCCGGGGGAACAGATACGCAGTATTTT

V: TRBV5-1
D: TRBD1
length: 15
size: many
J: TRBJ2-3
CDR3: CASSLGDRGSDTQYF
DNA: TGCGCCAGCAGCCTAGGAGACAGGGGATCAGATACGCAGTATTTT

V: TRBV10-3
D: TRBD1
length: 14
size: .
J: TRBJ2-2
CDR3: CAITTGQGTGELFF
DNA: TGTGCCATCACCACGGGACAGGGTACCGGGGAGCTGTTTTTT

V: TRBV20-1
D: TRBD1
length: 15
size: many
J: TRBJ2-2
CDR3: CSATTGTGKPGELFF
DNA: TGCAGTGCTACAACCGGGACAGGGAAGCCCGGGGAGCTGTTTTTT

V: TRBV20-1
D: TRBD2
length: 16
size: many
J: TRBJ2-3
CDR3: CSAILTAGGQADTQYF
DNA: TGCAGTGCTATATTGACGGCGGGAGGGCAAGCAGATACGCAGTATTTT

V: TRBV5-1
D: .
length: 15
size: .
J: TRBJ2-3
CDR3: CASSLGGGRTDTQYF
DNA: TGCGCCAGCAGCTTGGGGGGTGGCAGGACAGATACGCAGTATTTT

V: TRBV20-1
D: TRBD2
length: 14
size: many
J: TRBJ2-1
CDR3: CSARGGLAGAGQFF
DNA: TGCAGTGCTAGAGGGGGGCTAGCGGGGGCAGGTCAGTTCTTC

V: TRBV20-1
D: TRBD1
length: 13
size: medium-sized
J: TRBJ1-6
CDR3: CSARRDSNSPLHF
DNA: TGCAGTGCTAGACGGGACAGTAATTCACCCCTCCACTTT

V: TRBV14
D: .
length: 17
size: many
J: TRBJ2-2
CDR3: CASSQDSPLILTGELFF
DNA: TGTGCCAGCAGCCAAGATTCCCCCCTAATCCTCACCGGGGAGCTGTTTTTT

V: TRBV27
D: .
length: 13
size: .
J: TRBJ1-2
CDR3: CASSPRPRHGYTF
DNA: TGTGCCAGCAGTCCCCGCCCCAGGCATGGCTACACCTTC

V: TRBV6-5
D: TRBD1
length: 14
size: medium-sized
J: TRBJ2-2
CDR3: CASTGQANTGELFF
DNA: TGTGCCAGCACTGGACAGGCGAACACCGGGGAGCTGTTTTTT

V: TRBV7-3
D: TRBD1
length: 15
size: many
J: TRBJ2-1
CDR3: CASSDTGELNNEQFF
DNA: TGTGCCAGCAGCGATACAGGGGAATTGAACAATGAGCAGTTCTTC

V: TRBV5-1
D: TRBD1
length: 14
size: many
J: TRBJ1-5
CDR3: CASSLDQGGQPQHF
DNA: TGCGCCAGCAGCTTGGATCAGGGGGGCCAGCCCCAGCATTTT

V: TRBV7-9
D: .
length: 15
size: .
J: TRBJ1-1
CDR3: CASSSQAFMNTEAFF
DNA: TGTGCCAGCAGCTCACAGGCCTTCATGAACACTGAAGCTTTCTTT